This TCR beta chain appears in the sequencing data of a study of cytomegalovirus exposure and HLA in healthy donors. PCR involved 60 Vbeta and 13 Jbeta primers. Profiling relied on immunoSEQ multiplex PCR, and the TCRdb table lists in-frame clones only, not all of them. This table holds over 75,000 clones, under 80% found once. This clone has just one count. Germline V gene sequence: CDR1 SNHLY, CDR2 FYNNEI. V lost 11 bases and J lost 7, with 17 bases in between. This CDR3 region has 12 residues. The clonotype originates from a man aged 40-55 years in good health and CMV-seropositive. The chain recombines TRBV2 with TRBJ1-2, with D possibly TRBD1 on 6 matching bases. Sequenced: PBMCs. CDR3 residues: CAVSRGSSGYTF. In nucleotides, the CDR3 is TGTGCCGTATCTAGGGGGAGTTCTGGCTACACCTTC.